This T cell receptor beta chain came from a study of shared clonotypes between healthy human individuals. The table came from immunoSEQ multiplex PCR; TCRdb's copy has only in-frame clones and leaves some out. Seen here are fewer than 3 million clones, 85% to 95% observed once, and the top ten hold more than 0.35%. Germline assignment: CDR1 SEHNR and CDR2 FQNEAQ (reference sequence). Between the trimmed V and J ends, which lost 4 bases and 6 bases, there was a span of 10 bases. This CDR3 region has 12 residues. Sequences were obtained from naive CD4+ T cells from PBMCs. Subset reported: CD45RA+ positively selected. This chain joins TRBV7-9 and TRBJ2-7; D is ambiguous. The clonotype originates from a man between 18 and 35 years old in good health. Some clones in this sample may be carry-over from other donors' samples. This CDR3 is CASSSRYTEQYF. For the CDR3, the DNA is TGTGCCAGCAGCTCGAGATATACCGAGCAGTACTTC.